This TCR beta chain was observed in a study of OX40 agonist ivuxolimab in advanced cancers. Study-wide background: Ivuxolimab is an agonistic anti-OX40 (CD134) antibody, and patients were treated with it. Those treated in dose escalation had hepatocellular carcinoma, melanoma, renal cell cancer or head and neck cancer. Two cutaneous melanoma patients and one hepatocellular carcinoma patient, three in all, had partial responses.

Clones were sequenced by immunoSEQ multiplex PCR, and TCRdb holds only the in-frame ones, with some missing. The table includes about 45,000 clones, approximately 88% detected once. In regard to this clone: What it binds is unknown.

The CDR3 has 20 amino acids. General study points: The study found among the lowest clonal expansion in partial responders at 0.1-3.0 mg/kg.

The V and J genes are TRBV1 and TRBJ2-7; the D call of TRBD2 is as the table states it, not checked on the DNA. TRBV1 is annotated as a pseudogene. The sample was CD4+ or CD8+ T cells sorted from blood, taken in a trial of the OX40 agonist ivuxolimab. The sequence derives from an adult with an advanced solid tumor such as melanoma, head and neck, liver or kidney cancer. The CDR3 protein is CTSSQPDEASGRRSGSEQYF. CDR3 nucleotides: TGCACCAGCAGCCAACCTGACGAGGCTAGCGGGAGGCGCTCGGGGTCCGAGCAGTACTTC.